Listed below are T cell receptor beta chains from one sample, sequenced in a study of cytomegalovirus exposure and HLA in healthy donors. The data were produced by immunoSEQ multiplex PCR, yet TCRdb's version contains in-frame clones alone and is incomplete. The profile shows some 67,000 clones, about 94% of them singletons. Material for sequencing was PBMCs. These receptors originate from a young woman in good health and CMV-seronegative. Each CDR3 is given with its conserved first and last residue. D genes are given only for firm matches.

CDR3 protein	D gene	V gene
CASSLGGPPDEQYF	.	TRBV27
CASSQGHNVLHQPQHF	.	TRBV21-1
CASSLETGHDQPQHF	.	TRBV7-6
CASSFERGASYNEQFF	TRBD2	TRBV5-8
CASSPPQGLSYEQYF	.	TRBV5-4
CASSLVSGSYNEQFF	.	TRBV5-1
CASSLDLRQGWKDTEAFF	TRBD1	TRBV11-2
CASRDRGNSYEQYF	TRBD1	TRBV7-2
CSDLHSGNYGYTF	.	TRBV29-1
CASSPSGRAYEQFF	TRBD2	TRBV9
CAWSRDWLAGGLRYEQYF	TRBD2	TRBV30
CASSFRQAGNTIYF	.	TRBV6-5
CASSLLAGVGTDTQYF	TRBD2	TRBV5-4
CASRRQGANTGELFF	TRBD1	TRBV27
CASSEPSQETQYF	.	TRBV25-1
CASSLRDSQETQYF	TRBD1	TRBV5-1
CASSGTGGGFSNQPQHF	TRBD1	TRBV5-6
CASSHRGQSYTEAFF	TRBD1	TRBV2
CASRKVSGGREGYTF	.	TRBV28
CASSTKGDTGELFF	.	TRBV6-4
CASSFARGGEQFF	.	TRBV7-8
CASSRTSGTGDEQFF	TRBD2	TRBV6-4
CASSERTATLLYEKLFF	.	TRBV25-1
CASSLAGQANSPLHF	TRBD1	TRBV11-2
CASTSRTGRYGYTF	TRBD1	TRBV5-4
CASSLALRGSTEAFF	.	TRBV5-1
CATSRERGQKQPQHF	.	TRBV15
CASSVGRHPRYEQYF	.	TRBV9
CASSFQGRETQYF	.	TRBV9
CASSQDGTSGSYEQYF	TRBD2	TRBV4-2
CASSRTFSNMNTEAFF	.	TRBV4-1
CASGLALGAVQETQYF	.	TRBV12-5
CASSLEGASNYGYTF	TRBD1	TRBV11-2
CASSLDRGPYEQYF	TRBD1	TRBV27
CASSVAGASTEAFF	.	TRBV9
CAWSSGLAGADTQYF	TRBD2	TRBV30
CASTIGTGQNYGYTF	TRBD1	TRBV19
CASSPVLNYGYTF	.	TRBV28
CASSSRTGQETQYF	TRBD1	TRBV19
CASSPSSYNEQFF	.	TRBV9
CASSLWGPNEQFF	.	TRBV7-7
CASSLVGVNEKLFF	.	TRBV27
CASSQLAGGKGETQYF	TRBD2	TRBV7-9
CASSLGGIGEPQHF	.	TRBV5-1
CASSSSATGANYGYTF	TRBD1	TRBV27
CASQPGGFRDRVLSNF	.	TRBV21-1
CAIGGNPGIQYF	.	TRBV10-3
CASSQAWGGGNTIYF	.	TRBV14
CASSLGGGAAGNTIYF	.	TRBV7-2
CASSVVDLPQYEQYF	.	TRBV9
CASSLIGSSYEQYF	.	TRBV7-8